This entry lists 8 T cell receptor beta chains sequenced from one sample in a study of blood T cell repertoires in COVID-19. Clones were read by immunoSEQ multiplex PCR, and TCRdb kept only the in-frame ones, dropping some. The table has 190,000 or so clones, approximately 84% seen once; the top ten hold around 6.9%. The sample comprised peripheral blood. The receptors stem from a human donor with acute or convalescent COVID-19. The donor label of this sample is uncertain.

This chain joins TRBV5-8 and TRBJ2-1, with 8 bases matching TRBD2. CDR3 length equals 17 residues. The V segment lost 1 base and the J segment 4 bases; nucleotides outside the gene matches: 10. Germline values: CDR1 SGHTS, CDR2 YDEGEE. CDR3 loop: CASSLRPLAARYNEQFF. CDR3 sequence (DNA): TGTGCCAGCAGCTTGCGTCCACTAGCGGCCCGGTACAATGAGCAGTTCTTC.

The count of this clone is one. V usage is TRBV6-5 and J usage is TRBJ1-6, with TRBD1 identical over 7 bases. V lost 2 bases to trimming and J lost 8 bases; unmatched junction nucleotides: 6. Germline CDR1 reads MNHEY; CDR2 reads SVGAGI. There are 15 residues in the CDR3. DNA for the CDR3: TGTGCCAGCAGTTACGAAACAGGGGTGGATTCACCCCTCCACTTT. It translates to CASSYETGVDSPLHF.

The CDR3 spells CASRGWGVWYEQYF. For the CDR3, the DNA is TGTGCCAGCAGGGGTTGGGGGGTGTGGTACGAGCAGTACTTC. The chain employs TRBV28 and TRBJ2-7, with a weak D call TRBD2 (6 bases). CDR1 is MDHEN and CDR2 is SYDVKM in the germline V gene. This CDR3 comprises 14 residues. The V end lost 6 bases, the J end lost 4 bases, and 16 bases lay between the germline ends.

The chain joins TRBV4-1 to TRBJ1-6, with no clear D. The CDR3 totals 13 residues. Germline loops: CDR1 MGHRA, CDR2 YSYEKL. V shed 0 bases and J shed 9 bases, with 6 bases lying between them. This chain's CDR3 is CASSQDLSSPLHF. In DNA form, the CDR3 reads TGCGCCAGCAGCCAAGATTTGAGTTCACCCCTCCACTTT.

The DNA of the CDR3 is TGTGCCAGTAGTATCTCGCCTAGCGGGAGGTCCGATGAGCAGTTCTTC. This translates into CASSISPSGRSDEQFF. The genes are TRBV19 and TRBJ2-1; 11 bases fit TRBD2. After removal of 3 bases from V and 8 bases from J, the junction contained 9 bases not matched to a gene. CDR1 is LNHDA, CDR2 SQIVND, per germline (reference sequence). The CDR3 is 16 amino acids.

V gene TRBV7-2 combines with J gene TRBJ2-1, with TRBD2 identical over 9 bases. Germline-derived CDR1 and CDR2 are SGHTA and FQGNSA. With V trimmed by 6 bases and J by 4 bases, 10 bases remained unmatched. There are 16 residues in the CDR3. For the CDR3, the DNA is TGTGCCAGCAGTATAGCGGCGGGAGGGACATACAATGAGCAGTTCTTC. It yields the protein CASSIAAGGTYNEQFF.

The chain carries TRBV11-1 and TRBJ2-5, with 8 nucleotides matching TRBD1. The CDR3 covers 15 residues. CDR1 SGHAT and CDR2 FQDESV come from the germline V gene (reference sequence). Losses at the gene ends were 5 bases for V and 3 bases for J; bases not matched to a gene: 8. CDR3: CASSPWTGKKETQYF. In nucleotides, the CDR3 is TGTGCCAGCAGCCCCTGGACAGGGAAAAAAGAGACCCAGTACTTC.

This clone appeared a single time. The chain recombines TRBV11-2 with TRBJ2-1, with 7 positions matching TRBD2. The trim removed 7 bases at V and 5 bases at J, leaving 11 bases unmatched. In germline, CDR1 is SGHAT, CDR2 FQNNGV. The CDR3 has 15 amino acids. The CDR3 sequence is CASTLRASGNNEQFF. The CDR3 coding sequence is TGTGCCAGCACCCTTCGGGCTAGCGGCAACAATGAGCAGTTCTTC.